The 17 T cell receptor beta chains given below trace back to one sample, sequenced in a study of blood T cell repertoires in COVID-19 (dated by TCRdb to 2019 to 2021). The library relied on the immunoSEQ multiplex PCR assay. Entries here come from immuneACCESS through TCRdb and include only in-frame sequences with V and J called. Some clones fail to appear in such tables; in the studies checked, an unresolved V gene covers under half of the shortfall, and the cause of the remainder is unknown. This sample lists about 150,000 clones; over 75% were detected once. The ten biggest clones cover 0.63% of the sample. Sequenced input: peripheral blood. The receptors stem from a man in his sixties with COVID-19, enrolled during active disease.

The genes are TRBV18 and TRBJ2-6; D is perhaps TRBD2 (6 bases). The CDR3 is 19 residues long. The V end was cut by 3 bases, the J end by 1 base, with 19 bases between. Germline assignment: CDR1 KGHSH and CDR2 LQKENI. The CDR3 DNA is TGTGCCAGCTCACCCCGGGACCTCCCCCGGGGGTCTGGGGCCAACGTCCTGACTTTC. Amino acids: CASSPRDLPRGSGANVLTF.

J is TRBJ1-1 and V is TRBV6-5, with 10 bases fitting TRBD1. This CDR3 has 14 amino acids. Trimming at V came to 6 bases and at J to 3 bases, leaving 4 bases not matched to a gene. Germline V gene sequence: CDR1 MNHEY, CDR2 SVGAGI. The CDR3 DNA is TGTGCCAGCAGACGACAGGGGGCGGACACTGAAGCTTTCTTT. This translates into CASRRQGADTEAFF.

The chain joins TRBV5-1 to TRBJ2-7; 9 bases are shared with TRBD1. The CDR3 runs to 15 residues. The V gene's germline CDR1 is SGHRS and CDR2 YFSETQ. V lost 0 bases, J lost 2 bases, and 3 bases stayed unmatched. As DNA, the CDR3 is TGCGCCAGCAGCTTGGGAGGGACAGGGACCTACGAGCAGTACTTC. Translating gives CASSLGGTGTYEQYF.

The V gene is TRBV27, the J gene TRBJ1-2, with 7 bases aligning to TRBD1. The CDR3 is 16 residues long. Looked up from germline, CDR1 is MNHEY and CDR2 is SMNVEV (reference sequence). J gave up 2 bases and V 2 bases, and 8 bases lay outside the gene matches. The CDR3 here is CASSLTRPTGNYGYTF. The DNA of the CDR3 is TGTGCCAGCAGTTTAACACGGCCGACAGGGAACTATGGCTACACCTTC.

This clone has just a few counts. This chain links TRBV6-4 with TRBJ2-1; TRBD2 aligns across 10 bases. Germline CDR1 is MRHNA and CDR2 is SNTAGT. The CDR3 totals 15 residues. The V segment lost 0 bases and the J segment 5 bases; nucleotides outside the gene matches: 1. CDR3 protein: CASSDSAGGHNEQFF. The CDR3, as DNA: TGTGCCAGCAGTGACTCAGCGGGGGGGCACAATGAGCAGTTCTTC.

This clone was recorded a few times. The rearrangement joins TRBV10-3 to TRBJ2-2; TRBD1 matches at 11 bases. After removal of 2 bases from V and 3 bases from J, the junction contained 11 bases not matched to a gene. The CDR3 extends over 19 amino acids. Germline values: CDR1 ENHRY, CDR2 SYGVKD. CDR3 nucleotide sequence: TGTGCCATCAGTGAGCCATTTGGACAGGGGGCAAGGGACACCGGGGAGCTGTTTTTT. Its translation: CAISEPFGQGARDTGELFF.

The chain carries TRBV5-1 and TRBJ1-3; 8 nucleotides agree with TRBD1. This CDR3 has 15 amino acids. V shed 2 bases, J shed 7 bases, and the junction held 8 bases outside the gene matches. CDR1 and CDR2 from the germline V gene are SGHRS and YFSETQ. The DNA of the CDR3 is TGCGCCAGCAGCTTCGTAGGACAGGGAAAGAACACCATATATTTT. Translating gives CASSFVGQGKNTIYF.

CDR3 nucleotide sequence: TGTGCCAGCAGTTTGCTACGACAGGGGGTTGGAAACACCATATATTTT. The encoded protein is CASSLLRQGVGNTIYF. The chain couples TRBV28 to TRBJ1-3; 9 bases fit TRBD1. Germline V gene data show CDR1 as MDHEN and CDR2 as SYDVKM. The ends lost 3 bases at V and 3 bases at J; junction bases unmatched: 6. This CDR3 is 16 amino acids long.

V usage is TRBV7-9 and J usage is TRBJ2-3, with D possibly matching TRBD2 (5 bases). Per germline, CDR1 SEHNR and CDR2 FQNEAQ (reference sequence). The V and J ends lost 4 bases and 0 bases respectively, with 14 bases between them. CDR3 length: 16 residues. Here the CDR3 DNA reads TGTGCCAGCAGCTCCGAGGGCCTAGCTAGCACAGATACGCAGTATTTT. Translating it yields CASSSEGLASTDTQYF.

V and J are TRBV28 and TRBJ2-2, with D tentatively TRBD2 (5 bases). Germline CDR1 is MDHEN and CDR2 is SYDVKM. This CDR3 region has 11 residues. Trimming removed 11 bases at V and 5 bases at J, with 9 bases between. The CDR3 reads CASEGTGELFF. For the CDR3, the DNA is TGTGCCTCAGAGGGAACCGGGGAGCTGTTTTTT. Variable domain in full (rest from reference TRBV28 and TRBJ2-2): DVKVTQSSRYLVKRTGEKVFLECVQDMDHENMFWYRQDPGLGLRLIYFSYDVKMKEKGDIPEGYSVSREKKERFSLILESASTNQTSMYLCASEGTGELFFGEGSRLTVL.

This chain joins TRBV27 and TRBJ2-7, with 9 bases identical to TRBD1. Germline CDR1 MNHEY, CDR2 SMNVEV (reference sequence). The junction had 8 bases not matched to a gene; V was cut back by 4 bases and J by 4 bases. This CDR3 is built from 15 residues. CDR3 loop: CASSSPGTGRYEQYF. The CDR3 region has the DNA TGTGCCAGCAGTTCACCCGGGACAGGGCGGTACGAGCAGTACTTC.

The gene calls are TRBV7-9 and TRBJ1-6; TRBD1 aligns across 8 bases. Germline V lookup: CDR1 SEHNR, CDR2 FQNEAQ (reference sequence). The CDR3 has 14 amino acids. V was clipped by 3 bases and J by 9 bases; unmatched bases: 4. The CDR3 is CASSLTGDGSPLHF. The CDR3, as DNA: TGTGCCAGCAGCTTGACAGGGGACGGTTCACCCCTCCACTTT.

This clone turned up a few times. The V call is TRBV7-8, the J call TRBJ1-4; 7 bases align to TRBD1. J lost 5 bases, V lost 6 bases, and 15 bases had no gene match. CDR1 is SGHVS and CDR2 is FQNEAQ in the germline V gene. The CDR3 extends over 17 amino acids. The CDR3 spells CASSRGRLPEKNEKLFF. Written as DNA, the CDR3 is TGTGCCAGCAGTAGGGGGCGTCTACCCGAAAAAAATGAAAAACTGTTTTTT. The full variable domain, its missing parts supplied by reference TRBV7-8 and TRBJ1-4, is GAGVSQSPRYKVAKRGQDVALRCDPISGHVSLFWYQQALGQGPEFLTYFQNEAQLDKSGLPSDRFFAERPEGSVSTLKIQRTQQEDSAVYLCASSRGRLPEKNEKLFFGSGTQLSVL.

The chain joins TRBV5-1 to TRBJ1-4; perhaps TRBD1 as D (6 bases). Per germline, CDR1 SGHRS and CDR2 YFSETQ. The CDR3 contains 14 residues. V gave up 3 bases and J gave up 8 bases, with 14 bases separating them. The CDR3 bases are TGCGCCAGCAGCTCCAAAACAGGGAACGAAAAACTGTTTTTT. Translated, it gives CASSSKTGNEKLFF.

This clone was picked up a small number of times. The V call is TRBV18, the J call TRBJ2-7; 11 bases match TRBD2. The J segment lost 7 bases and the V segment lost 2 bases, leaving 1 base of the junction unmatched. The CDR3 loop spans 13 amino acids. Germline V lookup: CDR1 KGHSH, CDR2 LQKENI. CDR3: CASSPGLAGEQYF. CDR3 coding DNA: TGTGCCAGCTCACCAGGACTAGCGGGTGAGCAGTACTTC.

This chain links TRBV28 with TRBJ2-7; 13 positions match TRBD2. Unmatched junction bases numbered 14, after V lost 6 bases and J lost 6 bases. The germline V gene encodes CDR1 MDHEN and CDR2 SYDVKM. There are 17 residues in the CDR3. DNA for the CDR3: TGTGCCAGCAGCTCACCCCCGGGACTAGCGGGACTCAGCGAGCAGTACTTC. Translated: CASSSPPGLAGLSEQYF.

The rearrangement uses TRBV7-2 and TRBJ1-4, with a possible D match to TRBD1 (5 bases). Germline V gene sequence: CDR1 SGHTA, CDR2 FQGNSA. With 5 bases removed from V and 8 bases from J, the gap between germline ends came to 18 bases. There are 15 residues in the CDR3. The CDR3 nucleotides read TGTGCCAGCAGCCTATCGCGGGGGATACTCGAAAAACTGTTTTTT. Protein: CASSLSRGILEKLFF.